This T cell receptor beta chain was captured by sequencing in a study of blood T cells in healthy people across ages. The CDR3 has 15 amino acids. Deletions cut 3 bases from V and 3 bases from J, with 12 bases between. Looked up from germline, CDR1 is KGHSH and CDR2 is LQKENI. Through a sample-barcoded 5' primer and a J-beta primer mix, a second PCR was run for roughly 7 to 12 cycles. One entry per CDR3 protein, called by TCRdb with MiXCR from the 5' RACE reads. The sample includes 1.5 million to 2 million distinct CDR3 sequences, 28% seen only once; the top ten take 6.5% to 8.5%. The chain combines TRBV18 with TRBJ1-5, with D possibly matching TRBD1 (5 bases). The sample taken for sequencing was blood. The receptor comes from a young woman in good health. The DNA of the CDR3 is TGTGCCAGCTCACCGGGGCAGGTTAACAATCAGCCCCAGCATTTT. The encoded protein is CASSPGQVNNQPQHF.